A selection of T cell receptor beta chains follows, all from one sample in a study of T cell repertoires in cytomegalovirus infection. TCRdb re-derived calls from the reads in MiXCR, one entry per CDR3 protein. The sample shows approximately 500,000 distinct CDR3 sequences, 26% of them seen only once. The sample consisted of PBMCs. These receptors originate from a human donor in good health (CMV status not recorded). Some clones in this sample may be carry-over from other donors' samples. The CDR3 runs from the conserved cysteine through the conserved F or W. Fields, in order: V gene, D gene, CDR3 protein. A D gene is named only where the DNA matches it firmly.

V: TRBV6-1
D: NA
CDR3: CASSEGQNEKLFF

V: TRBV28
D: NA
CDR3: CASSLLGGNEQYF

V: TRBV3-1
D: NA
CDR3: CASSQEAGLSAGELFF

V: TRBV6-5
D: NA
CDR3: CASSLTLGSYNEQFF

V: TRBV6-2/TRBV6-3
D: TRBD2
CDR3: CASRPSGRTSYEQYF

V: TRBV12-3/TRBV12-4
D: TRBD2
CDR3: CASRETGTSGRVKEQFF

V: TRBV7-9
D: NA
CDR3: CASSLQQLNTEAFF

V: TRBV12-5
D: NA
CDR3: CASGLGLRGNTEAFF

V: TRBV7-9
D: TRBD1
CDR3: CASSPDRVGYGYTF

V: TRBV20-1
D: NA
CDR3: CSARDARGGEKLFF

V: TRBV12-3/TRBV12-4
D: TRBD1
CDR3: CASRPTGAITEAFF

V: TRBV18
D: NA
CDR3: CASFAREATNTEAFF

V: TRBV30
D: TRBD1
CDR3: CAWGDSWNTEAFF

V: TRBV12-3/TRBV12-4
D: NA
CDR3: CASSLSWGYTF

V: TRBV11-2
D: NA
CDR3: CASSPVRWDYEQYF

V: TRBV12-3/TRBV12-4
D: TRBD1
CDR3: CASSDRDRGTNEKLFF

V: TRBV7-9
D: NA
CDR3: CASSPPGLAGYTF

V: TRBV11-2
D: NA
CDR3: CASSLNTNTEAFF

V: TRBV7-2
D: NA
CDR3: CASSLPLDRSEQYF

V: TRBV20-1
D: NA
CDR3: CSARGGAGDGYTF

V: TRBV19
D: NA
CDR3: CASSPPRPRGGELFF

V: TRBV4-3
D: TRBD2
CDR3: CASSQDPGLAPDTQYF

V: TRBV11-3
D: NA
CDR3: CASSLVGTANTEAFF

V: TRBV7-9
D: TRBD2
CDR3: CASSLLGRASGVQETQYF

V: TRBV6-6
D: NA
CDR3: CASSLLNGNGYTF

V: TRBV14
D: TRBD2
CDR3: CASSRPANSGTPGTDTQYF

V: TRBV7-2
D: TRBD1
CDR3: CASSKDRDVSYEQYF

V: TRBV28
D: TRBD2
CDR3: CASSLRDYSTYEQYF

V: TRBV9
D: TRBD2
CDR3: CASSAGTSGRDRNEQFF

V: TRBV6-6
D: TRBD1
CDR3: CASRLLMGQGSNYGYTF

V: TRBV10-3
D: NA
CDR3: CAIREQGNEQYF

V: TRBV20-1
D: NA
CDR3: CSARQGNTEAFF

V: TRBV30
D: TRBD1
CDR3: CAWSVRGPSTDTQYF

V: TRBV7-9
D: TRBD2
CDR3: CASSSGLAGDSYEQYF

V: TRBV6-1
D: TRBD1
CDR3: CASKPGNPGQGAGGYTF

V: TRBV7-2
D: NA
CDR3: CASSLATEAFF

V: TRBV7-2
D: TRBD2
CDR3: CASSSFSGPNIQYF